This is a list of T cell receptor beta chains from one sample in a study of beta chain features in type 1 diabetes. Sequencing used immunoSEQ multiplex PCR; TCRdb keeps in-frame clones, though not all of them. The sample records 130,000 to 150,000 clones, roughly 50% being singletons. The sequenced sample was Tregs from blood. These receptors all stem from a man aged 18 to 29 in good health. The conserved cysteine and the conserved F or W are not part of the CDR3 here. Where a row states a size, it is once, few, many or the class of an expanded clone; other rows omit it.

V gene	clone size	J gene	CDR3 protein
TRBV7-3	-	-	ASSSQGGPYEQY
TRBV7-9	-	TRBJ2-7	ASSALYEQY
TRBV7-3	few	TRBJ1-2	ASSPPTLSLNYGYT
TRBV10-3	-	TRBJ1-2	AISALYQGAEAGYT
TRBV28	-	TRBJ1-6	ASSPTGYNSPLH
TRBV5-4	-	TRBJ2-1	ASSQRRGQAGGSYNEQF
TRBV10-2	-	TRBJ1-1	ASSVIPRVGGGTEAF
TRBV19	few	TRBJ2-2	ASSIDLRLAEYTGELF
TRBV19	few	TRBJ1-2	ASSIDRYPGGYT
TRBV2	few	TRBJ2-3	ASKRQLGTDTQY
TRBV13	-	TRBJ1-1	ASSFTGGKAF
TRBV27	few	TRBJ1-4	ASSLRGTGGEKLF
TRBV18	few	TRBJ2-1	ASSRRLAGPNEQF
TRBV7-8	few	TRBJ1-1	ASSLGPGWKTEAF
TRBV29-1	-	TRBJ2-1	SVGGGLEQF
TRBV28	-	TRBJ1-1	ASSLLLKGQGSEAF
TRBV18	-	TRBJ2-5	ASSPPVEETQY
TRBV30	-	TRBJ2-7	AWSVRDSDRYEQY
TRBV19	-	TRBJ1-2	ASSLRINYGYT
TRBV7-9	-	TRBJ1-2	ASSYQGSFYGYT
TRBV5-4	-	TRBJ1-3	ASSLGGGAGNTIY
TRBV6-6	-	TRBJ1-2	ASSQEHRGYT
TRBV2	-	TRBJ1-5	ASRGQGGKPQH
TRBV4-2	-	TRBJ1-2	ASSQEGGLDGYT
TRBV15	-	TRBJ1-2	ATSRGDRFPYGYT
TRBV2	few	TRBJ2-2	ASRRGKNTGELF
TRBV18	few	TRBJ2-1	ASSPPGTEVVGQF
TRBV7-9	-	TRBJ1-5	ASSLEMAGSNQPQH
TRBV10-3	-	-	AIKSGTSGTYEQY
TRBV5-1	-	TRBJ2-7	ASSPRQGVPYEQY
TRBV28	-	TRBJ2-1	ASSLGSGTYNEQF
TRBV5-6	-	TRBJ2-1	ASTPAGFSNEQF
TRBV7-2	-	TRBJ2-2	ASSYREGTGELF
TRBV19	few	TRBJ2-7	ASSRGQAYEQY
TRBV7-8	-	TRBJ1-1	ASSFHSDTEAF
TRBV6-6	-	TRBJ2-2	ASSYSRPSNTGELF
TRBV2	-	TRBJ1-4	ASSWTVLDEKLF
TRBV4-3	-	TRBJ2-3	ASSQDNSPMYTQY
TRBV9	-	TRBJ2-7	ASSAQNAGGEQY
TRBV6-1	few	TRBJ2-5	ASRIQGGETQY
TRBV7-9	-	TRBJ2-7	ASNYGTGLSGQY
TRBV7-2	-	TRBJ2-3	ASSRDAGALEGTDTQY
TRBV5-1	few	TRBJ2-5	ASSFTVQETQY
TRBV11-1	-	TRBJ2-1	ASSQGADEQF
TRBV19	few	TRBJ2-2	ASTPGTNTGELF
TRBV19	few	TRBJ2-6	ASSIKGAGANVLT
TRBV18	-	TRBJ2-1	ASSPAWGQGTSVQF
TRBV4-1	-	TRBJ1-5	ASSQGTGGQPQH
TRBV2	-	TRBJ2-7	ASISGTGAYEQY
TRBV7-8	-	TRBJ2-1	ASSQGAGVSYNEQF
TRBV7-8	-	TRBJ2-3	ASIKGQGTDTQY
TRBV7-2	-	TRBJ1-6	ASSYLGTGGDPLH
TRBV5-6	few	TRBJ2-1	ASSLVTSGKEF
TRBV11-2	few	TRBJ2-5	ASSLDRGETQY
TRBV5-6	-	TRBJ2-1	ASSFTGWYNEQF
TRBV19	-	TRBJ2-7	ASRKSSAAVYEQY
TRBV4-2	few	TRBJ1-1	ASSQRDRLLNTEAF
TRBV2	few	TRBJ1-5	ASTGQYLQPQH
TRBV7-2	-	TRBJ2-3	ASSWGAGGTTDTQY
TRBV5-1	few	TRBJ1-1	ASSLATGNTEAF